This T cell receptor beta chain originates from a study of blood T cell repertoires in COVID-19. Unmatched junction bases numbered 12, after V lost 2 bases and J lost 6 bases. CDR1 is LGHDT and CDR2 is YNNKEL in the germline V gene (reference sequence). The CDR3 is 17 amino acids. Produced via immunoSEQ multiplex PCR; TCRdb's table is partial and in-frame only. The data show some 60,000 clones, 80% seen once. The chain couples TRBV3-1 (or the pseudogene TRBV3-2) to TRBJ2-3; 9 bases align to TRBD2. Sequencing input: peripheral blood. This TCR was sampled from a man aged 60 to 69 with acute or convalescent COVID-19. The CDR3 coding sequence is TGTGCCAGCAGCCAAAGGTTAAGCGGGGGGCCGATCGATACGCAGTATTTT. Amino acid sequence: CASSQRLSGGPIDTQYF.